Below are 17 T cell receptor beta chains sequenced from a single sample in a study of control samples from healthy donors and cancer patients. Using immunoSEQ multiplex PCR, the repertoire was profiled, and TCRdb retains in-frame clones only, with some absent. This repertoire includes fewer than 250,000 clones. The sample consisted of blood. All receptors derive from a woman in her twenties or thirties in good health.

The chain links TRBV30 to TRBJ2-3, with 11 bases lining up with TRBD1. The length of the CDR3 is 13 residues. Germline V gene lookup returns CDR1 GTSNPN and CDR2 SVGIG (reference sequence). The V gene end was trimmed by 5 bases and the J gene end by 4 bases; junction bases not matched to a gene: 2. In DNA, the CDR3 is TGTGCCTGGGGGACAGGGGGTTCAGATACGCAGTATTTT. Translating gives CAWGTGGSDTQYF.

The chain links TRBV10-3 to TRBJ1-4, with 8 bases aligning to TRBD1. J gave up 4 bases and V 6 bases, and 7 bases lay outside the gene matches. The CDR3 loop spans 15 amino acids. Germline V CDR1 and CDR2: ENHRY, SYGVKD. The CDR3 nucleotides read TGTGCCATCAGGGGACAGGAGAGGGGTAATGAAAAACTGTTTTTT. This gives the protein CAIRGQERGNEKLFF.

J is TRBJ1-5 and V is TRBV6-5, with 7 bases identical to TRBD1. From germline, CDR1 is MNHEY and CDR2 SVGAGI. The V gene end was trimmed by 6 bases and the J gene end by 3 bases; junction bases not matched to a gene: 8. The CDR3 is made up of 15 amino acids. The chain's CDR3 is CASSRDSRTNQPQHF. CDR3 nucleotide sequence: TGTGCCAGCAGCCGGGACAGCAGGACCAATCAGCCCCAGCATTTT.

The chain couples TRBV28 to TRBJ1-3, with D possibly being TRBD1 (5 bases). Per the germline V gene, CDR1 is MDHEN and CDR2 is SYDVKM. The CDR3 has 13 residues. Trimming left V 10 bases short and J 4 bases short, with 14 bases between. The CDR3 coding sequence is TGTGCCATCAAGGGGTTGCTCGGAAACACCATATATTTT. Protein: CAIKGLLGNTIYF. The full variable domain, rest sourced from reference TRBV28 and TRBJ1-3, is DVKVTQSSRYLVKRTGEKVFLECVQDMDHENMFWYRQDPGLGLRLIYFSYDVKMKEKGDIPEGYSVSREKKERFSLILESASTNQTSMYLCAIKGLLGNTIYFGEGSWLTVV.

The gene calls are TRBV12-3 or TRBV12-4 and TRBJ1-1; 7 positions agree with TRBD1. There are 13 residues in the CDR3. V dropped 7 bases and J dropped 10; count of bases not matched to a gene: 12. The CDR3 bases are TGTGCCAGCATAGACAGGGCAGGTGGAGTAGCTTTCTTT. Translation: CASIDRAGGVAFF.

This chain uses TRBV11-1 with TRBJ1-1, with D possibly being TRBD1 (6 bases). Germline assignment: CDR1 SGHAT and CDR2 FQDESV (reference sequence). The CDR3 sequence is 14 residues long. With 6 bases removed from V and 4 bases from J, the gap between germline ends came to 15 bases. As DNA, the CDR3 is TGTGCCAGCAGACGCTCTAGGGGGGGCACTGAAGCTTTCTTT. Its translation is CASRRSRGGTEAFF.

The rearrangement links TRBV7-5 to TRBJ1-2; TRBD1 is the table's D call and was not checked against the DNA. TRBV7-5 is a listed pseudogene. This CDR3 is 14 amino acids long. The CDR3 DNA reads TGTGCCAGAAGCTCCCCGGGACAGGGATGTGGCTACACCTTC. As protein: CARSSPGQGCGYTF.

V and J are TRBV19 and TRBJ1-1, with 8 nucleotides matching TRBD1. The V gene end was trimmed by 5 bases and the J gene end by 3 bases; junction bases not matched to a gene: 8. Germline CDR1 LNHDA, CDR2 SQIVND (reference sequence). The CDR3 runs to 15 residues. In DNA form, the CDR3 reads TGTGCCAGTAGTGACTACAGGGGGGCGGACACTGAAGCTTTCTTT. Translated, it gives CASSDYRGADTEAFF.

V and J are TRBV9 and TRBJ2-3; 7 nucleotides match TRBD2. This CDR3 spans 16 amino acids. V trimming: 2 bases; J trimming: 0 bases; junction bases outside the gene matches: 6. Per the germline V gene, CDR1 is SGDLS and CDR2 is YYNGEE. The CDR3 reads CASSVYSGVSTDTQYF. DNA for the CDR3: TGTGCCAGCAGCGTTTACAGCGGGGTAAGCACAGATACGCAGTATTTT.

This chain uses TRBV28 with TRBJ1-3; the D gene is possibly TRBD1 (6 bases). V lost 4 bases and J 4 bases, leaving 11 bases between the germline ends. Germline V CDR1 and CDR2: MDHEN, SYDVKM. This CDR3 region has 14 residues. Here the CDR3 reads CASSSRGAGNTIYF. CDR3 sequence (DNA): TGTGCCAGCAGTTCCAGGGGAGCAGGAAACACCATATATTTT.

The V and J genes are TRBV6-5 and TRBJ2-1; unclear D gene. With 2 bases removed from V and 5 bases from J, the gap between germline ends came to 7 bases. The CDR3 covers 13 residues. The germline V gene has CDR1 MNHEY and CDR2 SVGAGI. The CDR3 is CASSYRQNNEQFF. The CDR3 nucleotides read TGTGCCAGCAGTTACCGGCAAAACAATGAGCAGTTCTTC.

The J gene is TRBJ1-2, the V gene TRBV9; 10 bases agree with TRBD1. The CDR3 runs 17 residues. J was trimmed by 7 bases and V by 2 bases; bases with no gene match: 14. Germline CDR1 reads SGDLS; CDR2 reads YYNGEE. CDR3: CASSVGPSGTGVFGYTF. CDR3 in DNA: TGTGCCAGCAGCGTTGGCCCGTCCGGGACAGGGGTTTTTGGCTACACCTTC.

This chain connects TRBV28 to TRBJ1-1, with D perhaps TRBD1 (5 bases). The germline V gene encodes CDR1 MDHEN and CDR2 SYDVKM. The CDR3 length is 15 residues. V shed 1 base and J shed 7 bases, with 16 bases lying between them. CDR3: CASSLFAGRRVEAFF. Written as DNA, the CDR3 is TGTGCCAGCAGTTTATTTGCAGGGAGGAGAGTTGAAGCTTTCTTT. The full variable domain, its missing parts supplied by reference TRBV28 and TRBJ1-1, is DVKVTQSSRYLVKRTGEKVFLECVQDMDHENMFWYRQDPGLGLRLIYFSYDVKMKEKGDIPEGYSVSREKKERFSLILESASTNQTSMYLCASSLFAGRRVEAFFGQGTRLTVV.

The CDR3 loop reads CASSDTGGESPLHF. CDR3 DNA: TGTGCCAGCAGCGATACAGGGGGCGAATCACCCCTCCACTTT. The rearrangement links TRBV7-6 to TRBJ1-6; 9 bases line up with TRBD1. V shed 5 bases, J shed 10 bases, and the junction held 6 bases outside the gene matches. CDR1 and CDR2 (germline): SGHVS, FNYEAQ. This CDR3 region has 14 residues. Full variable domain (outside the CDR3, taken from reference TRBV7-6 and TRBJ1-6): GAGVSQSPRYKVTKRGQDVALRCDPISGHVSLYWYRQALGQGPEFLTYFNYEAQQDKSGLPNDRFSAERPEGSISTLTIQRTEQRDSAMYRCASSDTGGESPLHFGNGTRLTVT.

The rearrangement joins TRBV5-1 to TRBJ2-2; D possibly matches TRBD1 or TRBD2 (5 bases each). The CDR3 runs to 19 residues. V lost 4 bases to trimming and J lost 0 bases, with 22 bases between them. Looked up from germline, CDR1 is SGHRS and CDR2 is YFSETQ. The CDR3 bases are TGCGCCAGCAGCCCAGCATTCTTGTATCCGGGGCCGAACACCGGGGAGCTGTTTTTT. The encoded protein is CASSPAFLYPGPNTGELFF.

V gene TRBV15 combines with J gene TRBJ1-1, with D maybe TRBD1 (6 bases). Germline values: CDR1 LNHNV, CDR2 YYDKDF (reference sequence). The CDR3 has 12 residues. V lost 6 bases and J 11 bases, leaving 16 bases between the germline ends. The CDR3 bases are TGTGCCACCAGGGTGGCCGGGGGCCCTGCTTTCTTT. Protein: CATRVAGGPAFF.

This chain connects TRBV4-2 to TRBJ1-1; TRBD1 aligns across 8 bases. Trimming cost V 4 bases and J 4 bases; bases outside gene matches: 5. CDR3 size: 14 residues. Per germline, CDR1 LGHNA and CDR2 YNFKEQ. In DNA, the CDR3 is TGTGCCAGCAGCCGAAATACAGGGGGCACTGAAGCTTTCTTT. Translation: CASSRNTGGTEAFF.